A single sample is the source of the 21 T cell receptor beta chains below, sequenced in a study of blood T cells in healthy people across ages (dated by TCRdb to 2013 to 2016). Library creation used 5' RACE. A second 7 to 11 cycle PCR used a sample-barcoded 5' primer and a J-beta primer mix. The public reads were reanalyzed by TCRdb: fastp trimming at Q25, MiXCR alignment, in-frame beta chains only. A single entry per CDR3 protein holds the most common genes and DNA from its merged rows. A total of 1.5 million to 2 million distinct CDR3 sequences appear in this sample, more than 35% of them only once. Clones ranked in the top ten supply approximately 22% of the sample. The specimen sequenced was blood. The source of these receptors is a human donor in good health.

The table lists this clonotype with a few counts. The CDR3 DNA reads as TGTGCCAGCAGTTCCCTTCCACAGGGGGCAGGGGAAACTGAAGCTTTCTTT. It yields the protein CASSSLPQGAGETEAFF. The chain combines TRBV28 with TRBJ1-1; TRBD1 matches at 9 bases. CDR1 and CDR2 from the germline V gene are MDHEN and SYDVKM. The ends lost 4 bases at V and 5 bases at J; junction bases unmatched: 14. The CDR3 is 17 amino acids.

This clonotype was recorded only once. This chain connects TRBV7-2 to TRBJ1-4, with TRBD1 as a possible D gene (5 bases). Trimming stripped 1 base from V and 8 bases from J, with 17 bases between. This CDR3 comprises 16 residues. Per germline, CDR1 SGHTA and CDR2 FQGNSA. The CDR3 bases are TGTGCCAGCAGCTTAGGATTTGGAGGGGTAGTGGAAAAACTGTTTTTT. This encodes CASSLGFGGVVEKLFF.

This clonotype was seen only a few times. The chain couples TRBV12-3 or TRBV12-4 to TRBJ1-1; no reliable D call. V lost 3 bases to trimming and J lost 6 bases, with 11 bases between them. The CDR3 has 13 amino acids. CDR3: CASSFGPVAEAFF. The CDR3 DNA reads as TGTGCCAGCAGTTTTGGGCCTGTGGCTGAAGCTTTCTTT.

This clonotype occurred a few times. The gene calls are TRBV9 and TRBJ2-3; D is unresolved. Deletions cut 4 bases from V and 6 bases from J, with 12 bases between. The CDR3 is 13 residues long. Per germline, CDR1 SGDLS and CDR2 YYNGEE. The CDR3 coding sequence is TGTGCCAGCAGCCCACGGTATTTGGATACGCAGTATTTT. This codes for CASSPRYLDTQYF.

This clonotype appeared a single time. Mismatch with germline at one junction end may stem from a read error. The V and J genes are TRBV3-1 and TRBJ2-1, with 7 bases matching TRBD2. CDR3 length: 16 residues. CDR1 is LGHDT, CDR2 YNNKEL, per germline (reference sequence). The chain's CDR3 is CASSQGVVAGYNGQFF. CDR3 sequence (DNA): TGTGCCAGCAGCCAAGGAGTAGTAGCGGGCTACAATGGGCAGTTCTTC.

This clonotype was seen just once. V and J are TRBV11-1 and TRBJ1-1; D gene unclear. The CDR3 spans 15 residues. The ends were cut back, 1 base at V and 2 bases at J, with 11 bases in the middle. Germline values: CDR1 SGHAT, CDR2 FQDESV (reference sequence). CDR3 bases: TGTGCCAGCAGCTTAGTTCGGGCAGACAACACTGAAGCTTTCTTT. Its protein is CASSLVRADNTEAFF.

This clonotype was counted a few times. J is TRBJ2-7 and V is TRBV4-1; D is uncertain. Germline V lookup: CDR1 MGHRA, CDR2 YSYEKL. V was pared by 1 base and J by 5 bases, with 12 bases between. This CDR3 comprises 14 residues. The CDR3 sequence is CASSQVSALNEQYF. CDR3 sequence (DNA): TGCGCCAGCAGCCAAGTATCCGCCTTGAACGAGCAGTACTTC.

The chain is built from TRBV28 and TRBJ2-5; TRBD2 might be the D (5 bases). This CDR3 region has 15 residues. Per the germline V gene, CDR1 is MDHEN and CDR2 is SYDVKM. V was cut by 2 bases and J by 11 bases, with 21 bases left in between. CDR3 bases: TGTGCCAGCAGTTTAAGAAGGATCGGGGTTAGGGAGCAGTACTTC. Translated: CASSLRRIGVREQYF. Variable domain in full (rest from reference TRBV28 and TRBJ2-5): DVKVTQSSRYLVKRTGEKVFLECVQDMDHENMFWYRQDPGLGLRLIYFSYDVKMKEKGDIPEGYSVSREKKERFSLILESASTNQTSMYLCASSLRRIGVREQYFGPGTRLLVL.

Concerning this clonotype itself: This may stem from a read error, because a much larger clone lies one nucleotide away. V is TRBV19 and J is TRBJ2-6; 12 nucleotides agree with TRBD1. CDR3 length: 16 amino acids. Germline V gives CDR1 LNHDA, CDR2 SQIVND (reference sequence). Here the CDR3 DNA reads TGTGCCAGTAGCGGGACAGGGGGCTCTGGGGCCAACGTCCGGACTTTC. It yields the protein CASSGTGGSGANVRTF. Full variable domain (rest looked up from reference TRBV19 and TRBJ2-6): DGGITQSPKYLFRKEGQNVTLSCEQNLNHDAMYWYRQDPGQGLRLIYYSQIVNDFQKGDIAEGYSVSREKKESFPLTVTSAQKNPTAFYLCASSGTGGSGANVRTFGAGSRLTVL.

The J gene is TRBJ2-1, the V gene TRBV29-1, with D possibly TRBD1 on 5 matching bases. Trimming cost V 6 bases and J 2 bases, with 14 bases left between them. The CDR3 is 14 residues long. The germline V gene has CDR1 SQVTM and CDR2 ANQGSEA. The CDR3 is CSVTRTLPYNEQFF. The CDR3 DNA reads as TGCAGCGTGACCAGGACATTACCCTACAATGAGCAGTTCTTC.

The chain carries TRBV6-5 and TRBJ2-1; D assignment may be TRBD1 or TRBD2 (6 bases each). The V gene's germline CDR1 is MNHEY and CDR2 SVGAGI. V was trimmed by 2 bases and J by 9 bases, leaving 20 bases between them. The CDR3 has 16 residues. The CDR3 spells CASSYGERGGGVEQFF. The DNA of the CDR3 is TGTGCCAGCAGTTACGGGGAGCGTGGGGGCGGGGTTGAGCAGTTCTTC.

A few counts support this clonotype. The chain couples TRBV7-9 to TRBJ2-4, with D perhaps being TRBD1 or TRBD2 (6 bases each). The J call could be wrong; TRBJ2-7 is a better fit for the DNA end. The germline V gene has CDR1 SEHNR and CDR2 FQNEAQ (reference sequence). The CDR3 has 15 residues. DNA of the CDR3: TGTGCCAGCAGCTCCGCTGGGGGGCCACCCTACGAGCAGTACTTC. Protein: CASSSAGGPPYEQYF.

This clonotype was picked up a small number of times. In DNA, the CDR3 is TGTGCCAGCACAAGCGGGCAGACCTCCTACGAGCAGTACTTC. Residues: CASTSGQTSYEQYF. The rearrangement links TRBV13 to TRBJ2-7, with TRBD2 as a possible D gene (6 bases). The CDR3 runs to 14 residues. The V gene's germline CDR1 is PRHDT and CDR2 FYEKMQ (reference sequence). With 7 bases removed from V and 0 bases from J, the gap between germline ends came to 13 bases.

V and J are TRBV2 and TRBJ1-4; possibly TRBD1 for D (5 bases). Trimming cost V 2 bases and J 8 bases, with 12 bases left between them. The CDR3 sequence is 14 residues long. The germline V gene encodes CDR1 SNHLY and CDR2 FYNNEI. The CDR3 loop reads CASSERQGREKLFF. CDR3 in DNA: TGTGCCAGCAGTGAACGGCAGGGTCGGGAAAAACTGTTTTTT.

The table lists this clonotype with a few counts. The rearrangement joins TRBV7-2 to TRBJ1-2, with D perhaps TRBD1 (5 bases). V was cut by 7 bases and J by 0 bases, with 12 bases left in between. The germline V gene encodes CDR1 SGHTA and CDR2 FQGNSA. CDR3 length: 14 amino acids. The CDR3 loop is CASNLKGANYGYTF. The DNA of the CDR3 is TGTGCCAGCAACCTGAAAGGGGCTAACTATGGCTACACCTTC.

This clonotype was seen just once. The gene calls are TRBV7-2 and TRBJ1-6; 7 nucleotides align to TRBD1. The V gene's germline CDR1 is SGHTA and CDR2 FQGNSA. J lost 9 bases, V lost 1 base, and 3 bases had no gene match. This CDR3 is 14 amino acids long. Written as DNA, the CDR3 is TGTGCCAGCAGCTTAGGCACAGGGGCTTCACCCCTCCACTTT. Its protein is CASSLGTGASPLHF.

V usage is TRBV4-2 and J usage is TRBJ1-4; D is unresolved. The germline V and J ends were trimmed by 3 bases and 5 bases, with 10 bases remaining between them. The V gene's germline CDR1 is LGHNA and CDR2 YNFKEQ. CDR3 size: 14 residues. The CDR3 coding sequence is TGTGCCAGCAGCCATGAACGGACCAATGAAAAACTGTTTTTT. This translates into CASSHERTNEKLFF.

The genes are TRBV7-2 and TRBJ2-6; TRBD2 is a possible D gene (5 bases). Looked up from germline, CDR1 is SGHTA and CDR2 is FQGNSA. The CDR3 loop spans 17 amino acids. V was clipped by 0 bases and J by 0 bases, with 9 bases between them. The chain's CDR3 is CASSLARRGSGANVLTF. DNA for the CDR3: TGTGCCAGCAGCTTAGCCCGACGGGGCTCTGGGGCCAACGTCCTGACTTTC. The full variable domain, in which reference TRBV7-2 and TRBJ2-6 provide the parts outside the CDR3, is GAGVSQSPSNKVTEKGKDVELRCDPISGHTALYWYRQSLGQGLEFLIYFQGNSAPDKSGLPSDRFSAERTGGSVSTLTIQRTQQEDSAVYLCASSLARRGSGANVLTFGAGSRLTVL.

In this sample, this clonotype turned up a few times. The chain has TRBV5-1 and TRBJ1-1; maybe TRBD1 (6 bases). Deletions cut 0 bases from V and 1 base from J, with 19 bases between. CDR1 is SGHRS, CDR2 YFSETQ, per germline. This CDR3 region has 18 residues. CDR3 protein: CASSLGTAVNFKNTEAFF. In DNA form, the CDR3 reads TGCGCCAGCAGCTTGGGGACAGCAGTGAACTTCAAGAACACTGAAGCTTTCTTT.

V and J are TRBV6-1 and TRBJ1-2, with no clear D. Trimming removed 2 bases at V and 2 bases at J, with 9 bases between. Looked up from germline, CDR1 is MNHNS and CDR2 is SASEGT. CDR3 length equals 14 residues. CDR3 in amino acids: CASSESRRNYGYTF. The DNA of the CDR3 is TGTGCCAGCAGTGAAAGCAGGAGAAACTATGGCTACACCTTC.

The chain combines TRBV7-8 with TRBJ2-3; 7 nucleotides align to TRBD1. Germline CDR1 SGHVS, CDR2 FQNEAQ. V lost 10 bases, J lost 2 bases, and 9 bases stayed unmatched. The CDR3 sequence is 14 residues long. The CDR3 coding sequence is TGTGCCACCTGCGACAGGGAGTCCACAGATACGCAGTATTTT. This gives the protein CATCDRESTDTQYF.